These T cell receptor beta chains were read from a single sample in a study of beta chain features in type 1 diabetes. Profiled with immunoSEQ multiplex PCR; TCRdb holds only in-frame clones, not every one. Of 15,000 to 20,000 clones in the sample, 55% are singletons; the top ten hold roughly 0.45%. Sequencing was done on a sample of stem cell memory CD4+ T cells from blood. The receptors come from a woman under 30 in good health. The CDR3 runs from the conserved cysteine through the conserved F or W. Each record gives: D gene, J gene, clone size, V gene, CDR3 protein, CDR3 DNA. A D gene is named only where the DNA matches it firmly. Not every row has a clone size; where given, it reads once, few, many or a size class.

d_gene: -
j_gene: TRBJ2-7
abundance: once
v_gene: TRBV28
CDR3aa: CASGGSPPYEQYF
CDR3nt: TGTGCCAGCGGAGGATCCCCTCCCTACGAGCAGTACTTC

d_gene: -
j_gene: TRBJ1-5
abundance: -
v_gene: TRBV7-9
CDR3aa: CASSGPSGQPQHF
CDR3nt: TGTGCCAGCAGCGGTCCCTCAGGACAGCCCCAGCATTTT

d_gene: TRBD2
j_gene: TRBJ2-1
abundance: -
v_gene: TRBV19
CDR3aa: CASSLGLGLASPRLFF
CDR3nt: TGTGCCAGTAGTCTGGGCCTAGGACTAGCGAGTCCACGCCTGTTCTTC

d_gene: TRBD2
j_gene: TRBJ2-2
abundance: -
v_gene: TRBV19
CDR3aa: CASSRRTSGFANTGELFF
CDR3nt: TGTGCCAGTAGTAGACGGACTAGCGGGTTCGCGAACACCGGGGAGCTGTTTTTT

d_gene: TRBD1
j_gene: TRBJ1-5
abundance: -
v_gene: TRBV5-1
CDR3aa: CASSFRGGGDRGLKSNQPQHF
CDR3nt: TGCGCCAGCAGCTTTAGAGGGGGCGGCGACAGGGGGCTTAAGAGCAATCAGCCCCAGCATTTT

d_gene: TRBD2
j_gene: TRBJ2-2
abundance: -
v_gene: TRBV7-6
CDR3aa: CASSRGVAGLPGELFF
CDR3nt: TGTGCCAGCAGCCGCGGGGTAGCGGGTCTCCCCGGGGAGCTGTTTTTT

d_gene: TRBD1
j_gene: TRBJ2-1
abundance: -
v_gene: TRBV5-1
CDR3aa: CASTIIPGQPYNEQFF
CDR3nt: TGCGCCAGCACCATAATTCCGGGACAGCCTTACAATGAGCAGTTCTTC

d_gene: TRBD1
j_gene: TRBJ1-1
abundance: -
v_gene: TRBV18
CDR3aa: CASSSDRGNEAFF
CDR3nt: TGTGCCAGCTCATCCGACAGGGGGAATGAAGCTTTCTTT

d_gene: -
j_gene: TRBJ2-7
abundance: few
v_gene: TRBV30
CDR3aa: CAWSSGIHEQYF
CDR3nt: TGTGCCTGGAGTTCGGGTATCCACGAGCAGTACTTC

d_gene: TRBD2
j_gene: TRBJ2-1
abundance: -
v_gene: TRBV29-1
CDR3aa: CSAHGTSGSPYNEQFF
CDR3nt: TGCAGCGCCCATGGGACTAGCGGGAGTCCCTACAATGAGCAGTTCTTC

d_gene: -
j_gene: TRBJ2-1
abundance: -
v_gene: TRBV2
CDR3aa: CASSVTTNNEQFF
CDR3nt: TGTGCCAGCAGTGTCACTACCAACAATGAGCAGTTCTTC

d_gene: -
j_gene: TRBJ1-1
abundance: -
v_gene: TRBV7-9
CDR3aa: CASSAQSGTEAFF
CDR3nt: TGTGCCAGCAGCGCCCAAAGCGGCACTGAAGCTTTCTTT

d_gene: TRBD1
j_gene: TRBJ2-2
abundance: -
v_gene: TRBV7-9
CDR3aa: CASSPRTGDAGELFF
CDR3nt: TGTGCCAGCAGCCCGAGGACAGGTGACGCCGGGGAGCTGTTTTTT

d_gene: TRBD1
j_gene: TRBJ2-7
abundance: -
v_gene: TRBV5-1
CDR3aa: CASSSAGDRGHEQYF
CDR3nt: TGCGCCAGCAGCTCAGCTGGGGACAGGGGCCACGAGCAGTACTTC

d_gene: TRBD1
j_gene: TRBJ1-5
abundance: few
v_gene: TRBV29-1
CDR3aa: CSVGQGNQPQHF
CDR3nt: TGCAGCGTTGGACAGGGGAATCAGCCCCAGCATTTT

d_gene: TRBD1
j_gene: TRBJ2-1
abundance: -
v_gene: TRBV6-7
CDR3aa: CASSYAGQGSSYNEQFF
CDR3nt: TGTGCCAGCAGTTACGCCGGACAGGGGAGCTCCTACAATGAGCAGTTCTTC

d_gene: -
j_gene: TRBJ1-3
abundance: -
v_gene: TRBV7-3
CDR3aa: CASSLGQASGNTIYF
CDR3nt: TGTGCCAGCAGCTTAGGACAAGCCTCTGGAAACACCATATATTTT

d_gene: TRBD1
j_gene: TRBJ1-1
abundance: -
v_gene: TRBV28
CDR3aa: CASRSTGGATTEAFF
CDR3nt: TGTGCCAGCAGGTCGACAGGGGGGGCCACCACTGAAGCTTTCTTT

d_gene: TRBD2
j_gene: TRBJ2-1
abundance: -
v_gene: TRBV11-2
CDR3aa: CASSLALAAYNEQFF
CDR3nt: TGTGCCAGCAGCTTAGCGCTAGCGGCCTACAATGAGCAGTTCTTC